What follows is one T cell receptor beta chain and its context. Antigen specificity is unknown. This sample was taken from a study of T cell repertoires in cytomegalovirus infection. For the study at large: Newly reported HLA-C-restricted and thoroughly characterized HLA-B-restricted CMV epitopes were employed. Signatures in public TCR beta sequences pointed to both CMV infection and matching HLA type.

From germline, CDR1 is SGHDT and CDR2 YYEEEE. V dropped 4 bases and J dropped 1; count of bases not matched to a gene: 5. This CDR3 region has 14 residues. TCRdb reprocessed the reads with MiXCR, giving one entry per CDR3 protein. Among a few hundred thousand distinct CDR3 sequences listed, around a third were seen once. Notes on the study in general: HLA-C-restricted CMV-specific TCR beta clonotypes prevailed in the ex vivo response.

The J gene is TRBJ2-7, the V gene TRBV5-6, with TRBD2 matching 7 bases. This specimen consisted of cultured PBMCs, obtained from culture after CMV antigen stimulation. The sequence was obtained from a human donor in good health (CMV status not recorded). Some clones in this sample may be carry-over from other donors' samples. CDR3 in amino acids: CASSPLAASYEQYF. Here the CDR3 DNA reads TGTGCCAGCAGCCCTCTAGCGGCTTCCTACGAGCAGTACTTC.